This T cell receptor (beta chain) emerged from a study of blood T cell repertoires in COVID-19. Across the study: The United States, Italy and Spain were the sources of the acute and convalescent COVID-19 samples. Sources were T cells, B-cell-depleted T cells, or PBMCs; the material itself was cDNA or gDNA.

Original data processing: Amplification of reference gene primers provided the estimated nucleated cell counts. Repertoires were generated with immunoSEQ multiplex PCR, while TCRdb's copy carries only in-frame clones and drops some. V and J calls and clone size follow that table, whereas D and trimming were derived from the DNA. This table holds 50,000 to 70,000 clones, around 85% found once. Germline V lookup: CDR1 SEHNR, CDR2 FQNEAQ (reference sequence). CDR3 length: 14 residues. V was pared by 2 bases and J by 8 bases, with 13 bases between. The source is a woman aged 70-85 years with active COVID-19. The sequenced sample consisted of peripheral blood. V is TRBV7-9 and J is TRBJ2-1, with D possibly being TRBD2 (6 bases). The CDR3 reads CASSLSSPGDEQFF. CDR3 sequence (DNA): TGTGCCAGCAGCTTAAGTAGCCCGGGGGATGAGCAGTTCTTC.